The T cell receptor beta chain under discussion was sequenced for a study of human T cells and chemical hapten exposure. Many counts were recorded for this clonotype. What it binds is not known. Unfractionated whole blood was the source of the extracted total RNA. The CDR3 has 15 residues. Germline CDR1 SNHLY, CDR2 FYNNEI. V lost 6 bases to trimming and J lost 3 bases; unmatched junction nucleotides: 4. Notes on the study in general: High-frequency TCRs, those above 1 in 1000, stayed the same after DPC sensitization.

Unique molecular identifiers were linked by the library to individual cDNA molecules. One entry per CDR3 protein, called by TCRdb with MiXCR from the reads. This table has about 120,000 distinct CDR3 sequences, over 6.5% appearing once. The source is a human donor in good health. Some clones in this sample may be carry-over from other donors' samples. Specimen: whole blood. The chain is built from TRBV2 and TRBJ2-7; 14 bases map to TRBD2. DNA of the CDR3: TGTGCCAGCAGCTCCGGGACTAGCGGGGGCTACGAGCAGTACTTC. It codes for CASSSGTSGGYEQYF.